Listed here are 19 T cell receptor beta chains from one sample, sequenced in a study of T cells after yellow fever vaccination. TCRdb itself ran the 5' RACE reads through MiXCR, one entry per CDR3 protein. Seen here are some 300,000 distinct CDR3 sequences, 8.7% observed once, and the top ten hold around 3.4%. The sample here was CD4+ T cells sorted from PBMCs, taken 5 days after the yellow fever booster vaccination. All receptors come from a man aged 18 to 30 who received the YFV17D yellow fever vaccine.

This clonotype was detected ten times or more. The chain employs TRBV12-3 or TRBV12-4 and TRBJ2-3; D may be TRBD1 or TRBD2 (5 bases each). The V end lost 5 bases, the J end lost 12 bases, and 12 bases lay between the germline ends. CDR3 length: 11 amino acids. CDR3 protein: CASSPGPGQYF. The CDR3 DNA follows: TGTGCCAGCAGTCCGGGGCCGGGACAGTATTTT.

This chain links TRBV5-1 with TRBJ1-3, with D hard to call. V was clipped by 6 bases and J by 0 bases, with 7 bases between them. Germline V gene lookup returns CDR1 SGHRS and CDR2 YFSETQ. The CDR3 has 13 residues. The CDR3 region has the DNA TGCGCCAGCACCTTAGACTCTGGAAACACCATATATTTT. It codes for CASTLDSGNTIYF.

With respect to this clonotype: One end of the junction is discordant with germline, which a read error may explain. The CDR3 loop reads CASSMSFSNTRELFF. CDR3 in DNA: TGTGCCAGCAGCATGAGTTTCTCAAACACCCGGGAGCTGTTTTTT. This rearrangement joins TRBV11-2 to TRBJ2-2; D gene uncertain. Germline-derived CDR1 and CDR2 are SGHAT and FQNNGV. This CDR3 has 15 amino acids.

This clonotype was seen a few times. The chain carries TRBV5-4 and TRBJ1-1, with TRBD1 identical over 7 bases. Germline V gene sequence: CDR1 SGHNT, CDR2 YYREEE (reference sequence). The length of the CDR3 is 17 residues. V trimming: 0 bases; J trimming: 0 bases; junction bases outside the gene matches: 8. The CDR3 sequence: CASSLGGTVYMNTEAFF. The DNA for the CDR3 is TGTGCCAGCAGCTTGGGGGGGACAGTGTACATGAACACTGAAGCTTTCTTT. Supplemented by reference TRBV5-4 and TRBJ1-1, the full variable domain reads ETGVTQSPTHLIKTRGQQVTLRCSSQSGHNTVSWYQQALGQGPQFIFQYYREEENGRGNFPPRFSGLQFPNYSSELNVNALELDDSALYLCASSLGGTVYMNTEAFFGQGTRLTVV.

The CDR3: CASSRVPGQGPGELFF. CDR3 DNA: TGCGCCAGCAGCCGAGTCCCGGGACAGGGACCGGGGGAGCTGTTTTTT. The chain employs TRBV4-3 and TRBJ2-2, with 9 bases identical to TRBD1. Per the germline V gene, CDR1 is LGHNA and CDR2 is YSLEER. V lost 4 bases to trimming and J lost 8 bases; unmatched junction nucleotides: 11. The CDR3 extends over 16 amino acids.

This clonotype came up a few times. This chain joins TRBV7-2 and TRBJ1-6, with D perhaps matching TRBD1 (5 bases). The CDR3 runs 15 residues. Germline CDR1 SGHTA, CDR2 FQGNSA. V lost 4 bases, J lost 7 bases, and 14 bases lay in between. CDR3 DNA: TGTGCCAGCAGCTACCGCCTGGGGGTGAATTCACCCCTCCACTTT. It codes for CASSYRLGVNSPLHF.

This clonotype showed up just a few times. The chain is built from TRBV2 and TRBJ2-2; D is unclear. Deletions cut 0 bases from V and 1 base from J, with 9 bases between. CDR1 SNHLY and CDR2 FYNNEI come from the germline V gene. This CDR3 has 16 amino acids. The CDR3 spells CASSEAGGVNTGELFF. The CDR3, as DNA: TGTGCCAGCAGTGAAGCGGGTGGGGTGAACACCGGGGAGCTGTTTTTT.

This clonotype was observed a few times. This chain connects TRBV20-1 to TRBJ2-7; the D is unclear. Between the trimmed V and J ends, which lost 3 bases and 9 bases, there was a span of 12 bases. The CDR3 has 11 amino acids. Germline V CDR1 and CDR2: DFQATT, SNEGSKA (reference sequence). CDR3 sequence reads: CSASTLMGQYF. The CDR3 region has the DNA TGCAGTGCTAGTACCCTCATGGGGCAGTACTTC.

This clonotype was observed a few times. The chain joins TRBV5-5 to TRBJ2-7, with D maybe TRBD2 (5 bases). Deletions cut 1 base from V and 3 bases from J, with 11 bases between. The germline V gene has CDR1 SGHKS and CDR2 YYEKEE (reference sequence). CDR3 length equals 14 residues. CDR3 sequence reads: CASSLYAGFYEQYV. The CDR3 DNA is TGTGCCAGCAGCTTGTACGCGGGCTTCTACGAGCAGTACGTC.

The chain is built from TRBV28 and TRBJ1-2, with D tentatively TRBD1 (5 bases). The CDR3 sequence is 12 residues long. Germline CDR1 and CDR2: MDHEN and SYDVKM. CDR3 amino acids: CCAGGVNYGYTF. The CDR3 nucleotides read TGTTGCGCTGGGGGGGTTAACTATGGCTACACCTTC.

The table lists this clonotype with many counts. V is TRBV7-2 and J is TRBJ2-1; 9 positions match TRBD2. CDR3 size: 15 residues. The V gene end was trimmed by 8 bases and the J gene end by 4 bases; junction bases not matched to a gene: 9. The germline CDR1 and CDR2 sequences are SGHTA and FQGNSA. CDR3 region: CASASGTSLYNEQFF. For the CDR3, the DNA is TGTGCCAGCGCCTCCGGGACTAGCCTGTACAATGAGCAGTTCTTC.

The J gene is TRBJ2-3, the V gene TRBV3-1; TRBD2 agrees at 14 bases. Trimming at V came to 1 base and at J to 4 bases, leaving 7 bases not matched to a gene. Germline loops: CDR1 LGHDT, CDR2 YNNKEL (reference sequence). CDR3 size: 18 residues. The CDR3 loop reads CASSQGLAGGSFADTQYF. The CDR3 DNA follows: TGTGCCAGCAGCCAAGGACTAGCGGGGGGGAGTTTCGCAGATACGCAGTATTTT.

This clonotype was picked up a small number of times. This chain connects TRBV6-2 or TRBV6-3 to TRBJ2-4; D call uncertain. Trimming stripped 2 bases from V and 0 bases from J, with 5 bases between. This CDR3 contains 14 residues. The germline V gene has CDR1 MNHEY and CDR2 SVGEGT. CDR3 bases: TGTGCCAGCAGTTACGGCATAGCCAAAAACATTCAGTACTTC. It specifies CASSYGIAKNIQYF.

This clonotype was observed a few times. V and J are TRBV5-8 and TRBJ1-2; D is uncertain. The V end lost 4 bases, the J end lost 4 bases, and 11 bases lay between the germline ends. CDR3 size: 13 residues. The germline CDR1 and CDR2 sequences are SGHTS and YDEGEE. The CDR3 nucleotides are TGTGCCAGCAGCGCCTACGGAACCTATGGCTACACCTTC. Translated: CASSAYGTYGYTF.

At least ten counts were recorded for this clonotype. The V and J genes are TRBV7-2 and TRBJ2-1; 10 nucleotides line up with TRBD2. In germline, CDR1 is SGHTA, CDR2 FQGNSA. J lost 6 bases, V lost 1 base, and 9 bases had no gene match. The CDR3 has 17 amino acids. This CDR3 reads CASSLVGTSVGFNEQFF. CDR3 DNA: TGTGCCAGCAGCTTAGTCGGGACTAGCGTTGGTTTCAATGAGCAGTTCTTC. Full variable domain (remainder filled in from reference TRBV7-2 and TRBJ2-1): GAGVSQSPSNKVTEKGKDVELRCDPISGHTALYWYRQSLGQGLEFLIYFQGNSAPDKSGLPSDRFSAERTGGSVSTLTIQRTQQEDSAVYLCASSLVGTSVGFNEQFFGPGTRLTVL.

The chain is built from TRBV2 and TRBJ1-2; TRBD1 aligns across 10 bases. The CDR3 is 14 amino acids. Germline CDR1 and CDR2: SNHLY and FYNNEI. V lost 4 bases to trimming and J lost 3 bases; unmatched junction nucleotides: 2. The CDR3 reads CASSGGQGYYGYTF. In DNA form, the CDR3 reads TGTGCCAGCAGTGGGGGACAGGGGTACTATGGCTACACCTTC.

The CDR3: CAIESPNGVSPTNEQYV. The CDR3 DNA is TGTGCCATCGAATCGCCCAACGGGGTTTCCCCTACTAACGAGCAGTACGTC. The chain uses TRBV24-1 and TRBJ2-7, with D tentatively TRBD2 (5 bases). Germline V lookup: CDR1 KGHDR, CDR2 SFDVKD. Trimming removed 11 bases at V and 5 bases at J, with 30 bases between. The CDR3 is 17 amino acids.

The chain couples TRBV2 to TRBJ1-2; the D is unclear. Germline CDR1 reads SNHLY; CDR2 reads FYNNEI. This CDR3 has 17 amino acids. V lost 2 bases to trimming and J lost 7 bases, with 23 bases between them. The CDR3 DNA follows: TGTGCCAGCAGTGAAAACGGAGGAGCGAGCCCTTTGAGTGGCTACACCTTC. This sequence encodes CASSENGGASPLSGYTF.

The V call is TRBV27, the J call TRBJ1-1; 10 bases match TRBD1. The CDR3 runs 13 residues. Germline V gene lookup returns CDR1 MNHEY and CDR2 SMNVEV (reference sequence). V dropped 6 bases and J dropped 4; count of bases not matched to a gene: 2. Here the CDR3 reads CASRDRGSTEAFF. CDR3 bases: TGTGCCAGCAGGGACAGGGGGAGCACTGAAGCTTTCTTT.